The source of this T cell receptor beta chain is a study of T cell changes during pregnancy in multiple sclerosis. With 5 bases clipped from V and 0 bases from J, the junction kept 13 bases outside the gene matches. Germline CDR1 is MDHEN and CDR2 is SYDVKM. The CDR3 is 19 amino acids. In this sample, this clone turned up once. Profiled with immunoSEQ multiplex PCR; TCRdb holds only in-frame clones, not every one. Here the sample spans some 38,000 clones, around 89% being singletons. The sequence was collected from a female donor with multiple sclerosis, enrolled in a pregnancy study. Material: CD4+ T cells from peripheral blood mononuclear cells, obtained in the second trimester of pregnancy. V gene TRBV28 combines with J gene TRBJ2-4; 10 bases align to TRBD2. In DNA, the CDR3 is TGTGCCAGCAGTCTAGTCCGTGGAGCGGGGGGGCTAGCCAAAAACATTCAGTACTTC. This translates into CASSLVRGAGGLAKNIQYF.